This TCR beta chain originates from a study of shared T cell receptors in the human thymus. The length of the CDR3 is 18 residues. Per germline, CDR1 SEHNR and CDR2 FQNEAQ (reference sequence). The V and J ends lost 2 bases and 5 bases respectively, with 23 bases between them. The table came from immunoSEQ multiplex PCR; TCRdb's copy has only in-frame clones and leaves some out. The table shows hundreds of thousands of clones, with around 89% occurring only once. This sample also appeared in a second study, on human thymus T cells. From that paper: Healthy Finnish infants having corrective surgery for congenital heart defects served as donors. Corrective heart surgery yielded the resections from which the thymus tissue came. Thymic and blood repertoires seemed to show skewed V and J gene use. Related research described thymic repertoires that were highly overlapping among unrelated individuals.

This TCR derives from a boy younger than two with a congenital heart defect. Sequenced input: thymocytes. V is TRBV7-9 and J is TRBJ2-3; D is possibly TRBD2 (6 bases). The DNA for the CDR3 is TGTGCCAGCAGCTTACCGGCTGACGTAGCGGTTTTGGTAGATACGCAGTATTTT. Translated: CASSLPADVAVLVDTQYF.